The 20 T cell receptor beta chains given below trace back to one sample, sequenced in a study of post-analysis software for immune sequencing data. Whole-study results and caveats: TRBV5-6, TRBV5-1 and TRBV20-1 were among roughly 5 TRBV segments more frequent in patients than controls.

What these receptors recognize is not known. TCR beta cDNA libraries had unique molecular identifiers. TCRdb re-called the PCR reads through MiXCR, storing one row per CDR3 protein. The sample records a few hundred thousand distinct CDR3 sequences, 30% to 45% being singletons. Sequencing used blood. Receptor source: a girl aged 10 to 17 with multiple sclerosis.

The chain couples TRBV7-2 to TRBJ2-7, with D perhaps TRBD2 (6 bases). The CDR3 has 16 amino acids. Germline values: CDR1 SGHTA, CDR2 FQGNSA. V was pared by 5 bases and J by 2 bases, with 19 bases between. In DNA form, the CDR3 reads TGTGCCAGCAGCACCGCTTCAGCGGGTAAGGCCTACGAGCAGTACTTC. Translating gives CASSTASAGKAYEQYF.

V and J are TRBV7-6 and TRBJ1-2; TRBD1 agrees at 7 bases. CDR1 is SGHVS and CDR2 is FNYEAQ in the germline V gene. This CDR3 has 16 amino acids. Germline trimming cut 5 bases from V and 2 bases from J; bases unmatched to any gene: 11. The CDR3 DNA reads as TGTGCCAGCAGCCCGGCCGGGACAGCTATCAACTATGGCTACACCTTC. It codes for CASSPAGTAINYGYTF.

This clonotype was detected many times. The genes are TRBV12-3 or TRBV12-4 and TRBJ1-2, with 7 bases aligning to TRBD1. V trimming: 7 bases; J trimming: 0 bases; junction bases outside the gene matches: 8. CDR3 size: 15 residues. Here the CDR3 reads CASTRRGYSNYGYTF. The CDR3 region has the DNA TGTGCCAGCACTCGCAGGGGGTATTCTAACTATGGCTACACCTTC.

This clonotype was seen at least ten times. The CDR3 spells CASSPAGSVEQYF. The CDR3 DNA reads TGTGCCAGCTCACCGGCAGGGAGCGTCGAGCAGTACTTC. The chain carries TRBV18 and TRBJ2-7; D is possibly TRBD1 or TRBD2 (5 bases each). Trimming pared 3 bases from V and 6 bases from J, leaving 12 bases between. Germline V gene data show CDR1 as KGHSH and CDR2 as LQKENI. CDR3 length: 13 residues.

CDR3 residues: CASSLVGGPSSYEQYF. CDR3 in DNA: TGTGCCAGCAGCTTAGTCGGGGGACCGAGCTCCTACGAGCAGTACTTC. This chain connects TRBV7-6 to TRBJ2-7, with D possibly matching TRBD2 (6 bases). This CDR3 is 16 amino acids long. Germline-derived CDR1 and CDR2 are SGHVS and FNYEAQ. The V end lost 1 base, the J end lost 0 bases, and 13 bases lay between the germline ends.

This clonotype showed up many times. The rearrangement joins TRBV6-6 to TRBJ1-2, with D possibly being TRBD1 (6 bases). V was pared by 5 bases and J by 6 bases, with 16 bases between. This CDR3 has 14 amino acids. Per germline, CDR1 MNHNY and CDR2 SVGAGI (reference sequence). The CDR3, as DNA: TGTGCCAGCAGTCCCCCAGGACAGAAGGATGGCTACACCTTC. This translates into CASSPPGQKDGYTF.

The gene calls are TRBV7-2 and TRBJ1-5; a weak D match, TRBD1 (6 bases). Trimming removed 5 bases from V and 7 bases from J, with 18 bases in between. The length of the CDR3 is 15 residues. CDR1 is SGHTA, CDR2 FQGNSA, per germline. The CDR3 spells CASSPQQGLGQPQHF. The CDR3 DNA reads as TGTGCCAGCAGCCCGCAACAGGGACTCGGGCAGCCCCAGCATTTT.

This clonotype has at least ten counts. This chain joins TRBV10-3 and TRBJ2-3; 10 bases align to TRBD1. With 3 bases clipped from V and 3 bases from J, the junction kept 12 bases outside the gene matches. CDR1 is ENHRY and CDR2 is SYGVKD in the germline V gene. The CDR3 has 18 residues. CDR3 protein: CAISEEGGQGLGTDTQYF. As DNA, the CDR3 is TGTGCCATCAGTGAAGAAGGGGGACAGGGGCTAGGGACAGATACGCAGTATTTT.

This clonotype was seen ten or more times. This chain links TRBV20-1 with TRBJ2-5; 10 nucleotides agree with TRBD2. CDR1 and CDR2 (germline): DFQATT, SNEGSKA (reference sequence). The CDR3 covers 14 residues. J gave up 8 bases and V 7 bases, and 13 bases lay outside the gene matches. The CDR3 coding sequence is TGCAGTGTTTCAAGCGGGGGGGCGCCCGAAACCCAGTACTTC. It encodes CSVSSGGAPETQYF.

Note on this clonotype: One end of the junction is discordant with germline, which a read error may explain. The chain has TRBV28 and TRBJ2-6, with a tentative D call TRBD2 (5 bases). Per the germline V gene, CDR1 is MDHEN and CDR2 is SYDVKM. The CDR3 is 14 amino acids. CDR3 loop: CASRGSSGTNVLTF. CDR3 coding DNA: TGTGCCAGCAGAGGGAGCTCTGGGACCAACGTCCTGACTTTC. Supplemented by reference TRBV28 and TRBJ2-6, the full variable domain reads DVKVTQSSRYLVKRTGEKVFLECVQDMDHENMFWYRQDPGLGLRLIYFSYDVKMKEKGDIPEGYSVSREKKERFSLILESASTNQTSMYLCASRGSSGTNVLTFGAGSRLTVL.

Of note for this clonotype: This may come from a read error, since a much larger clone is one base off. The rearrangement uses TRBV24-1 and TRBJ1-5; D uncertain. CDR1 is KGHDR and CDR2 is SFDVKD in the germline V gene. V was pared by 4 bases and J by 7 bases, with 7 bases between. CDR3 size: 12 residues. DNA for the CDR3: TGTGCCACCAGTGACACCAAGCAGCCCCAGCATTTT. This codes for CATSDTKQPQHF.

As for this clonotype: A clone one base away is much larger, so this may be a read error. The chain links TRBV5-1 to TRBJ1-6; tentative D call: TRBD1 (6 bases). Trimming cost V 10 bases and J 1 base, with 9 bases left between them. The CDR3 has 13 amino acids. Germline CDR1 is SGHRS and CDR2 is YFSETQ. CDR3 bases: TGCGCCGGCGGACAGTCCTATAATTCACCCCTCCACTTT. Protein product: CAGGQSYNSPLHF.

V is TRBV29-1 and J is TRBJ1-1; perhaps TRBD1 as D (5 bases). CDR1 and CDR2 from the germline V gene are SQVTM and ANQGSEA. The V and J ends lost 4 bases and 1 base respectively, with 13 bases between them. The CDR3 loop spans 14 amino acids. In DNA form, the CDR3 reads TGCAGCGTTGCTACGAGACAGACGAACACTGAAGCTTTCTTT. Encoded protein: CSVATRQTNTEAFF.

This clonotype was detected a few times. A much larger clone sits a single nucleotide away, making a read error possible. This chain links TRBV6-1 with TRBJ2-1; TRBD2 matches at 7 bases. The end of the DNA is better explained by TRBJ2-7, so the J call may be wrong. The germline V gene encodes CDR1 MNHNS and CDR2 SASEGT. The CDR3 is made up of 14 amino acids. This CDR3 is CASTGLETYNEQYF. For the CDR3, the DNA is TGTGCCAGCACCGGACTAGAAACCTACAATGAGCAGTACTTC.

V and J are TRBV12-3 or TRBV12-4 and TRBJ2-2; 8 bases are shared with TRBD2. V lost 10 bases, J lost 2 bases, and 3 bases stayed unmatched. The length of the CDR3 is 13 residues. The CDR3 protein is CATREGNTGELFF. The CDR3, as DNA: TGTGCCACTCGGGAGGGTAACACCGGGGAGCTGTTTTTT.

J is TRBJ2-3 and V is TRBV2; D gene ambiguous. There are 12 residues in the CDR3. In germline, CDR1 is SNHLY, CDR2 FYNNEI. Trimming cost V 3 bases and J 5 bases, with 6 bases left between them. CDR3 DNA: TGTGCCAGCAGTGACATCGGAGATACGCAGTATTTT. This translates into CASSDIGDTQYF.

This clonotype was picked up a small number of times. The V gene is TRBV28, the J gene TRBJ2-5, with D maybe TRBD2 (6 bases). The J call may be in error: the DNA end matches TRBJ2-7 better. Germline-derived CDR1 and CDR2 are MDHEN and SYDVKM. The CDR3 spans 15 residues. This CDR3 is CASSSSGVSGNEQYF. For the CDR3, the DNA is TGTGCCAGCAGTTCCTCGGGAGTCTCTGGAAACGAGCAGTACTTC.

Notes on this clonotype: A much larger clone differs by one base, so this may be a read error. The rearrangement joins TRBV28 to TRBJ2-3, with no clear D. Germline V CDR1 and CDR2: MDHEN, SYDVKM. The CDR3 runs to 11 residues. CDR3 region: CAGSDGDTQYF. CDR3 DNA: TGTGCCGGCAGTGACGGAGATACGCAGTATTTT.

Worth noting for this clonotype: A much more abundant neighbour one base away suggests this may be a read error. The genes are TRBV7-9 and TRBJ2-5, with D unresolved. The length of the CDR3 is 12 residues. Germline lookup yields CDR1 SEHNR and CDR2 FQNEAQ (reference sequence). The chain's CDR3 is CASSLGAQTQHF. The CDR3 DNA is TGTGCCAGCAGCTTAGGTGCTCAGACCCAGCACTTC.

The rearrangement joins TRBV27 to TRBJ1-2; 9 nucleotides line up with TRBD1. The CDR3 runs to 13 residues. V lost 10 bases and J lost 8; bases outside the gene matches: 11. The germline CDR1 and CDR2 sequences are MNHEY and SMNVEV (reference sequence). The CDR3 spells CATRDRVLRGYTF. CDR3 bases: TGTGCCACCCGGGACAGGGTATTGCGGGGCTACACCTTC.